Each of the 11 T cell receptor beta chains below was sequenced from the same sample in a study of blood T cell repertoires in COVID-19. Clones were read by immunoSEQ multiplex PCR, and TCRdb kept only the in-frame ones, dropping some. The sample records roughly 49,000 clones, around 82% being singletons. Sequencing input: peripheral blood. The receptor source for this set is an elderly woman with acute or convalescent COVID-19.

CDR3 nucleotide sequence: TGTGCCAGTAGTATTACAGAGGGTACGTATAGCAATCAGCCCCAGCATTTT. Amino acids: CASSITEGTYSNQPQHF. The gene calls are TRBV19 and TRBJ1-5; no clear D gene. With 3 bases removed from V and 0 bases from J, the gap between germline ends came to 15 bases. The CDR3 runs to 17 residues. Germline V gives CDR1 LNHDA, CDR2 SQIVND (reference sequence).

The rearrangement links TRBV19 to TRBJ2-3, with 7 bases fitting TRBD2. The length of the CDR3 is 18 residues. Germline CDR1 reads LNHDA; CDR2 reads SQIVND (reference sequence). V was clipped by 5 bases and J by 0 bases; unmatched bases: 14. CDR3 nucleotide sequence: TGTGCCAGTAGTGGGTCCGGGGGGAGTTTGATGAGCACAGATACGCAGTATTTT. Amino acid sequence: CASSGSGGSLMSTDTQYF.

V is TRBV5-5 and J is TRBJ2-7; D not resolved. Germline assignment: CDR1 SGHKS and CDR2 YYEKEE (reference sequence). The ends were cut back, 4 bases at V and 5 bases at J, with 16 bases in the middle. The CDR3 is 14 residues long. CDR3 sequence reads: CASSPSIPPNEQYF. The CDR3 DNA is TGTGCCAGCAGCCCTAGTATCCCTCCTAACGAGCAGTACTTC.

The CDR3 is CASDRGGTGELFF. CDR3 sequence (DNA): TGTGCCAGCGACAGGGGGGGGACCGGGGAGCTGTTTTTT. The chain uses TRBV12-3 or TRBV12-4 and TRBJ2-2, with 9 bases aligning to TRBD1. V shed 8 bases, J shed 5 bases, and the junction held 3 bases outside the gene matches. This CDR3 is 13 amino acids long.

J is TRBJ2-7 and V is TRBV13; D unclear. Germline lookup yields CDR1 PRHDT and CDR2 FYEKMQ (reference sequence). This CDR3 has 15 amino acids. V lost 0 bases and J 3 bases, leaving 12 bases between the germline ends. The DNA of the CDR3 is TGTGCCAGCAGCTTAGGTGCCCAGGATTACTACGAGCAGTACTTC. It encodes CASSLGAQDYYEQYF.

Here the CDR3 reads CASSTTGENEQFF. CDR3 nucleotides: TGTGCCAGCAGCACTACAGGGGAGAATGAGCAGTTCTTC. The chain combines TRBV6-5 with TRBJ2-1; 7 bases are a match to TRBD1. This CDR3 is 13 amino acids long. CDR1 is MNHEY and CDR2 is SVGAGI in the germline V gene. V lost 6 bases to trimming and J lost 7 bases; unmatched junction nucleotides: 6.

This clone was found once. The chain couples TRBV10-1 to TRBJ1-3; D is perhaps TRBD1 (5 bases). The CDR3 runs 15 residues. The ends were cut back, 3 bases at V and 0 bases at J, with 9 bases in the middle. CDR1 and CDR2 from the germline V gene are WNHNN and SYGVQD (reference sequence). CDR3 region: CASSDGQNSGNTIYF. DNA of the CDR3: TGCGCCAGCAGTGACGGACAAAACTCTGGAAACACCATATATTTT.

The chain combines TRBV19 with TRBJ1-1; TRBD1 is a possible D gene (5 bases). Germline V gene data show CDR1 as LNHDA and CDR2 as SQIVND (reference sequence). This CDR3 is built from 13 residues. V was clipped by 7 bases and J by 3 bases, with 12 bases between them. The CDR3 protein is CASNLAGYTEAFF. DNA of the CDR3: TGTGCCAGTAACCTCGCAGGGTACACTGAAGCTTTCTTT.

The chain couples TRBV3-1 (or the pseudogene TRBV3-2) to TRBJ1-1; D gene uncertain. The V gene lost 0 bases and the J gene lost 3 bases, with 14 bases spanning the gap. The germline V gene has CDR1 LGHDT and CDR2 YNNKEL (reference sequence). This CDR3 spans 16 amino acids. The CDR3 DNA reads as TGTGCCAGCAGCCAAGATCTATGGCTCCTAGACACTGAAGCTTTCTTT. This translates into CASSQDLWLLDTEAFF.

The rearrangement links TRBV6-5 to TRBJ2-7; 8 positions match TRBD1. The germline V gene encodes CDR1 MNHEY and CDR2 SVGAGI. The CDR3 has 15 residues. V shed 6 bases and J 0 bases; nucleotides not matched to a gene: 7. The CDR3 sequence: CASRPDRAPSYEQYF. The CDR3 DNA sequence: TGTGCCAGCAGACCGGACAGGGCCCCCTCCTACGAGCAGTACTTC.

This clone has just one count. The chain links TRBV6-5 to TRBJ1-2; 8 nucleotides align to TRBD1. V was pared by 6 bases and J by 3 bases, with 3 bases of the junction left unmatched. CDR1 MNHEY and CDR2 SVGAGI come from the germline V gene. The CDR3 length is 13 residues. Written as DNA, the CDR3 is TGTGCCAGCAGCTTGACAGGGGACTATGGCTACACCTTC. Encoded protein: CASSLTGDYGYTF.